These T cell receptor beta chains were read from a single sample in a study of CD8 T cells in Susac syndrome. Via MiXCR, TCRdb re-called the immunoSEQ multiplex PCR reads, giving one row per CDR3 protein. The table includes about 120,000 distinct CDR3 sequences, 94% detected once. Sequenced input: CD4+ T cells from PBMCs. The receptor set was obtained from a human donor with multiple sclerosis. Both conserved end residues are part of each CDR3. The order of the fields is clone size, D gene, J gene, V gene, CDR3 DNA, CDR3 protein. A D gene is named only where the DNA matches it firmly. A row's size may be missing; if present it is once, few, many or a size class.

size: NA; D: TRBD1; J: TRBJ2-5; V: TRBV29-1; DNA: TGCAGCTCAGGACAGGGACGGGAGACCCAGTACTTC; CDR3: CSSGQGRETQYF
size: NA; D: NA; J: TRBJ2-7; V: TRBV3-1; DNA: TGTGCCAGCAGTCAAAAGGGGGTTTGGCAGTACTTC; CDR3: CASSQKGVWQYF
size: once; D: TRBD1; J: TRBJ2-5; V: TRBV30; DNA: TGTGCCTGGACCATACAAATTCGTCCGGGACAGGGGGGGGAGACCCAGTACTTC; CDR3: CAWTIQIRPGQGGETQYF
size: once; D: NA; J: TRBJ1-3; V: TRBV5-1; DNA: TGCGCCAGCAGCTTATCCGGACAACCAAAGAATGGAAACACCATATATTTT; CDR3: CASSLSGQPKNGNTIYF
size: NA; D: NA; J: TRBJ2-1; V: TRBV20-1; DNA: TGCAGTGCTAGCTTAGCGGCTGGCTACAATGAGCAGTTCTTC; CDR3: CSASLAAGYNEQFF
size: NA; D: NA; J: TRBJ1-2; V: TRBV29-1; DNA: TGCAGCGCCCAGACGAGACTCTATGGCTACACCTTC; CDR3: CSAQTRLYGYTF
size: NA; D: NA; J: TRBJ1-1; V: TRBV3-1; DNA: TGTGCCAGCAGCCTCCTGGCGGGGGATACTGAAGCTTTCTTT; CDR3: CASSLLAGDTEAFF
size: NA; D: NA; J: TRBJ1-1; V: TRBV30; DNA: TGTGCCTGGAGTGCAAGTAGATTGAACACTGAAGCTTTCTTT; CDR3: CAWSASRLNTEAFF
size: NA; D: TRBD1; J: TRBJ1-1; V: TRBV9; DNA: TGTGCCAGCAGAAGACAGGGGCCGGGGACTGAAGCTTTCTTT; CDR3: CASRRQGPGTEAFF
size: NA; D: TRBD1; J: TRBJ2-6; V: TRBV5-6; DNA: TGTGCCAGCAATAGGGCAGGGGGCAACGTCCTGACTTTC; CDR3: CASNRAGGNVLTF
size: NA; D: NA; J: TRBJ1-1; V: TRBV11-2; DNA: TGTGCCAGCAGCTTAGATCGGCCATTAGCATCATTAAACTACACTGAAGCTTTCTTT; CDR3: CASSLDRPLASLNYTEAFF
size: NA; D: NA; J: TRBJ2-3; V: TRBV6-4; DNA: TGTGCCAGCAGTGAAGAGTGGATTTCGGACCCAGATACGCAGTATTTT; CDR3: CASSEEWISDPDTQYF
size: NA; D: TRBD2; J: TRBJ2-1; V: TRBV27; DNA: TGTGCCAGCAGTTTTTCGCTAGCGGGAGGAGGAGTTGAGCAGTTCTTC; CDR3: CASSFSLAGGGVEQFF
size: NA; D: TRBD2; J: TRBJ2-1; V: TRBV5-4; DNA: TGTGCCAGCAGCCGGGTTACTAGCGGGAGTTTAACGTCCTACAATGAGCAGTTCTTC; CDR3: CASSRVTSGSLTSYNEQFF
size: NA; D: TRBD1; J: TRBJ1-2; V: TRBV6-5; DNA: TGTGCCAGCAGGGAGACAGGGGGCTACACCTTC; CDR3: CASRETGGYTF
size: NA; D: NA; J: TRBJ2-7; V: TRBV5-6; DNA: TGTGCCAGCAGCCTGCCGGGGGCAAGCTCCTACGAGCAGTACTTC; CDR3: CASSLPGASSYEQYF
size: NA; D: TRBD1; J: TRBJ2-5; V: TRBV7-2; DNA: TGTGCCAGCAGCCCCGGGACAGGATGGGGCAAAGAGACCCAGTACTTC; CDR3: CASSPGTGWGKETQYF
size: NA; D: NA; J: TRBJ2-1; V: TRBV20-1; DNA: TGCAGTGCCCGCCGGGACTTCTACAATGAGCAGTTCTTC; CDR3: CSARRDFYNEQFF
size: NA; D: TRBD1; J: TRBJ2-7; V: TRBV5-1; DNA: TGCGCCAGCAGCTCTATACCGGGACAGGGCCACTACGAGCAGTACTTC; CDR3: CASSSIPGQGHYEQYF
size: NA; D: NA; J: TRBJ1-2; V: TRBV5-6; DNA: TGTGCCAGCAGCTTGAGAGGACAGAACTATGGCTACACCTTC; CDR3: CASSLRGQNYGYTF
size: NA; D: TRBD2; J: TRBJ2-1; V: TRBV3-1; DNA: TGTGCCAGCAGCCAAGAACCGACTAGCGGGGGTGCATACAATGAGCAGTTCTTC; CDR3: CASSQEPTSGGAYNEQFF
size: once; D: NA; J: TRBJ1-2; V: TRBV20-1; DNA: TGCAGTGCTCGCCAGGCGCCCGCCGGCTACACCTTC; CDR3: CSARQAPAGYTF
size: NA; D: TRBD1; J: TRBJ1-1; V: TRBV30; DNA: TGTGCCTGGACCAAGACAGGGAAGTTTGACGCAGCTTTCTTT; CDR3: CAWTKTGKFDAAFF
size: NA; D: NA; J: TRBJ1-2; V: TRBV6-5; DNA: TGTGCCAGCAGTTACTCCCAAGGGGCAGTGAGCGGCTACACCTTC; CDR3: CASSYSQGAVSGYTF
size: NA; D: NA; J: TRBJ1-1; V: TRBV18; DNA: TGTGCCAGCTCAACGGACAGGAACACTGAAGCTTTCTTT; CDR3: CASSTDRNTEAFF
size: NA; D: NA; J: TRBJ1-1; V: TRBV6-5; DNA: TGTGCCAGCAGTTCGGGCCACACTGAAGCTTTCTTT; CDR3: CASSSGHTEAFF
size: NA; D: TRBD1; J: TRBJ1-1; V: TRBV7-2; DNA: TGTGCCAGCAGCCGGGGACAGTCGAACACTGAAGCTTTCTTT; CDR3: CASSRGQSNTEAFF
size: NA; D: NA; J: TRBJ2-7; V: TRBV6-5; DNA: TGTGCCAGCAGTTACTCGGGGGACGGGTACGAGCAGTACTTC; CDR3: CASSYSGDGYEQYF
size: NA; D: NA; J: TRBJ1-2; V: TRBV3-1; DNA: TGTGCCAGCAGCCAAGATACAGTGGACTATGGCTACACCTTC; CDR3: CASSQDTVDYGYTF
size: NA; D: NA; J: TRBJ2-6; V: TRBV5-1; DNA: TGCGCCAGCAAAGACGTTGGCTCTGGGGCCAACGTCCTGACTTTC; CDR3: CASKDVGSGANVLTF
size: NA; D: NA; J: TRBJ2-7; V: TRBV7-9; DNA: TGTGCCAGCAGCTTAGGGCAGGGCCGAACCTACGAGCAGTACTTC; CDR3: CASSLGQGRTYEQYF
size: NA; D: TRBD1; J: TRBJ2-3; V: TRBV10-3; DNA: TGTGCCATCAGTGAGTCGGGACAGGGGCAAAATACGCAGTATTTT; CDR3: CAISESGQGQNTQYF
size: once; D: TRBD1; J: TRBJ2-5; V: TRBV6-1; DNA: TGTGCCAGCAGTGACTTGGGGACAGGGCGAGAGACCCAGTACTTC; CDR3: CASSDLGTGRETQYF
size: NA; D: NA; J: TRBJ2-1; V: TRBV7-2; DNA: TGTGCCAGCAGCTTACGGGGTACAGATGAGCAGTTCTTC; CDR3: CASSLRGTDEQFF
size: NA; D: NA; J: TRBJ2-2; V: TRBV6-6; DNA: TGTGCCAGCAGTTATTATGGGGACACCGGGGAGCTGTTTTTT; CDR3: CASSYYGDTGELFF
size: NA; D: NA; J: TRBJ2-1; V: TRBV12-3/TRBV12-4; DNA: TGTGCCAGCAGCCACAGGACAGACTCCTACAATGAGCAGTTCTTC; CDR3: CASSHRTDSYNEQFF
size: NA; D: TRBD1; J: TRBJ1-2; V: TRBV29-1; DNA: TGCAGCGTTCGACAGGGGAGAAATGGCTACACCTTC; CDR3: CSVRQGRNGYTF
size: NA; D: TRBD2; J: TRBJ2-3; V: TRBV5-1; DNA: TGCGCCAGCAGGACTAGCGGAGACTCCGCAGATACGCAGTATTTT; CDR3: CASRTSGDSADTQYF
size: once; D: TRBD1; J: TRBJ2-4; V: TRBV5-6; DNA: TGTGCCAGCAGCTCACAGGGGGCGGGAGCCAAAAACATTCAGTACTTC; CDR3: CASSSQGAGAKNIQYF